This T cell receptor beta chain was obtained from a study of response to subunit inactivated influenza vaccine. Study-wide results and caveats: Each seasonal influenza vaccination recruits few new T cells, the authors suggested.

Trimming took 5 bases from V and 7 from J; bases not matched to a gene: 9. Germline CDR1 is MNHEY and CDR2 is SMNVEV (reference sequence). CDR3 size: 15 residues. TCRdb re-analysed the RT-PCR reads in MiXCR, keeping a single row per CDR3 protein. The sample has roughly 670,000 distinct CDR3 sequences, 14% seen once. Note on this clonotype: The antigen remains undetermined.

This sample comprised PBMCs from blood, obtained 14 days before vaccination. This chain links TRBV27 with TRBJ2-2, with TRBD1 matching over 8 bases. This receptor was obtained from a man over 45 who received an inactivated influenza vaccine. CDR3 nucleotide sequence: TGTGCCAGCAGTGCCACTCCGACAGGGGACGGGGAGCTGTTTTTT. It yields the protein CASSATPTGDGELFF.